The rows below give T cell receptor beta chains drawn from one sample of a study of control samples from healthy donors and cancer patients. The table came from immunoSEQ multiplex PCR; TCRdb's copy has only in-frame clones and leaves some out. The top ten hold 5% to 7% of the sample, which has 350,000 to 450,000 clones, more than 80% seen once. Sequenced sample: PBMCs. These receptor sequences come from a man aged 40-49 years with head and neck cancer. Each CDR3 is given with its conserved first and last residue. The order of the fields is CDR3 protein, CDR3 DNA, J gene, D gene, clone size, V gene. A D gene is named only where the DNA matches it firmly. The size field is filled for only some rows; it gives once, few, many or a size class.

CDR3aa: CASSIRVGNTEAFF; CDR3nt: TGTGCCAGTAGTATCAGGGTTGGGAACACTGAAGCTTTCTTT; j_gene: TRBJ1-1; d_gene: -; abundance: -; v_gene: TRBV19
CDR3aa: CASSGGGGGAKNIQYF; CDR3nt: TGTGCCAGCAGTGGGGGTGGCGGGGGGGCCAAAAACATTCAGTACTTC; j_gene: TRBJ2-4; d_gene: TRBD2; abundance: -; v_gene: TRBV28
CDR3aa: CASRSRTGNQPQHF; CDR3nt: TGTGCCAGCCGTTCGAGGACGGGCAATCAGCCCCAGCATTTT; j_gene: TRBJ1-5; d_gene: -; abundance: many; v_gene: TRBV27
CDR3aa: CATSRDFLDGRPGQETQYF; CDR3nt: TGTGCCACCAGCAGAGATTTTTTAGACGGACGGCCGGGGCAAGAGACCCAGTACTTC; j_gene: TRBJ2-5; d_gene: -; abundance: -; v_gene: TRBV15
CDR3aa: CASSPGGSGNEQFF; CDR3nt: TGTGCCAGCAGCCCAGGCGGGTCAGGCAATGAGCAGTTCTTC; j_gene: TRBJ2-1; d_gene: -; abundance: -; v_gene: TRBV7-3
CDR3aa: CASSAPKGTGDNEQFF; CDR3nt: TGTGCCAGCTCAGCACCCAAGGGGACAGGGGACAATGAGCAGTTCTTC; j_gene: TRBJ2-1; d_gene: TRBD1; abundance: -; v_gene: TRBV18
CDR3aa: CASSPLGTGTYEQYF; CDR3nt: TGTGCCAGCAGTCCCCTAGGGACAGGGACCTACGAGCAGTACTTC; j_gene: TRBJ2-7; d_gene: TRBD1; abundance: -; v_gene: TRBV27
CDR3aa: CASSPYGTGFQETQYF; CDR3nt: TGTGCCAGCAGTCCGTACGGGACAGGGTTCCAAGAGACCCAGTACTTC; j_gene: TRBJ2-5; d_gene: TRBD1; abundance: -; v_gene: TRBV28
CDR3aa: CASSLSGGQPQHF; CDR3nt: TGTGCCAGCAGTTTAAGCGGGGGTCAGCCCCAGCATTTT; j_gene: TRBJ1-5; d_gene: -; abundance: few; v_gene: TRBV27
CDR3aa: CASSLSSNQPQHF; CDR3nt: TGTGCCAGCAGTTTAAGTAGCAATCAGCCCCAGCATTTT; j_gene: TRBJ1-5; d_gene: -; abundance: once; v_gene: TRBV27
CDR3aa: CASSLQGQNQPQHF; CDR3nt: TGTGCCAGCAGCTTACAGGGTCAAAATCAGCCCCAGCATTTT; j_gene: TRBJ1-5; d_gene: -; abundance: -; v_gene: TRBV5-4
CDR3aa: CASSFFRPANEQYF; CDR3nt: TGTGCCAGCAGCTTTTTTAGACCAGCCAACGAGCAGTACTTC; j_gene: TRBJ2-7; d_gene: -; abundance: -; v_gene: TRBV5-5
CDR3aa: CATSPRQGGTEAFF; CDR3nt: TGTGCCACCAGTCCGAGACAGGGGGGTACTGAAGCTTTCTTT; j_gene: TRBJ1-1; d_gene: TRBD1; abundance: -; v_gene: TRBV24-1
CDR3aa: CASSRGPGVYEQYF; CDR3nt: TGTGCCAGCAGCCGCGGGCCAGGTGTCTACGAGCAGTACTTC; j_gene: TRBJ2-7; d_gene: -; abundance: -; v_gene: TRBV14
CDR3aa: CASQPAVAVNNEQFF; CDR3nt: TGTGCCAGCCAGCCGGCGGTAGCGGTAAACAATGAGCAGTTCTTC; j_gene: TRBJ2-1; d_gene: -; abundance: -; v_gene: TRBV5-6
CDR3aa: CASSLVGLDTQYF; CDR3nt: TGTGCCAGCAGCTTGGTTGGACTAGATACGCAGTATTTT; j_gene: TRBJ2-3; d_gene: -; abundance: -; v_gene: TRBV5-6
CDR3aa: CATSRVTGITEKLFF; CDR3nt: TGTGCCACCAGCAGAGTAACAGGGATAACTGAAAAACTGTTTTTT; j_gene: TRBJ1-4; d_gene: -; abundance: -; v_gene: TRBV15
CDR3aa: CASTTSRAPQLQETQYF; CDR3nt: TGTGCCAGCACCACCTCACGGGCCCCCCAACTACAAGAGACCCAGTACTTC; j_gene: TRBJ2-5; d_gene: -; abundance: -; v_gene: TRBV7-8
CDR3aa: CASSPAPGLRAPLHF; CDR3nt: TGTGCCAGCAGCCCGGCCCCAGGGTTACGCGCACCCCTCCACTTT; j_gene: TRBJ1-6; d_gene: -; abundance: few; v_gene: TRBV5-4
CDR3aa: CASSLDGPGVYGYTF; CDR3nt: TGCGCCAGCAGCTTGGACGGGCCGGGGGTCTATGGCTACACCTTC; j_gene: TRBJ1-2; d_gene: -; abundance: -; v_gene: TRBV5-1
CDR3aa: CASSSQGTGGTEAFF; CDR3nt: TGTGCCAGCAGCTCCCAAGGGACAGGTGGAACTGAAGCTTTCTTT; j_gene: TRBJ1-1; d_gene: TRBD1; abundance: -; v_gene: TRBV7-3
CDR3aa: CASSEQAGEIFEQYF; CDR3nt: TGTGCCAGCAGTGAGCAAGCGGGAGAAATTTTCGAGCAGTACTTC; j_gene: TRBJ2-7; d_gene: TRBD2; abundance: -; v_gene: TRBV2
CDR3aa: CASSLQGAQREQYF; CDR3nt: TGTGCCAGCAGCCTTCAGGGGGCCCAGCGGGAGCAGTACTTC; j_gene: TRBJ2-7; d_gene: TRBD1; abundance: -; v_gene: TRBV3-1/TRBV3-2
CDR3aa: CASSIQGPQETQYF; CDR3nt: TGTGCCAGCAGCATACAGGGGCCCCAAGAGACCCAGTACTTC; j_gene: TRBJ2-5; d_gene: TRBD1; abundance: -; v_gene: TRBV13
CDR3aa: CASSIVENRNYGYTF; CDR3nt: TGTGCCAGTAGTATAGTTGAGAACAGAAACTATGGCTACACCTTC; j_gene: TRBJ1-2; d_gene: -; abundance: -; v_gene: TRBV19
CDR3aa: CASSLDGYSNQPQHF; CDR3nt: TGCGCCAGCAGCTTAGACGGATATAGCAATCAGCCCCAGCATTTT; j_gene: TRBJ1-5; d_gene: -; abundance: -; v_gene: TRBV5-1
CDR3aa: CAWSVLGGTGNTIYF; CDR3nt: TGTGCCTGGAGTGTACTAGGAGGGACTGGAAACACCATATATTTT; j_gene: TRBJ1-3; d_gene: -; abundance: few; v_gene: TRBV30
CDR3aa: CASSPGNQGGRSGYTF; CDR3nt: TGTGCCAGCAGCCCTGGAAACCAGGGAGGACGAAGTGGCTACACCTTC; j_gene: TRBJ1-2; d_gene: -; abundance: -; v_gene: TRBV5-6
CDR3aa: CASSQEGRIPLGYTF; CDR3nt: TGCGCCAGCAGCCAAGAGGGCAGGATTCCCTTGGGCTACACCTTC; j_gene: TRBJ1-2; d_gene: -; abundance: -; v_gene: TRBV4-3
CDR3aa: CSERDRVNTEAFF; CDR3nt: TGCAGCGAACGGGACAGGGTGAACACTGAAGCTTTCTTT; j_gene: TRBJ1-1; d_gene: TRBD1; abundance: -; v_gene: TRBV29-1
CDR3aa: CASSYSIRGNEKLFF; CDR3nt: TGTGCCAGCAGTTACTCAATAAGGGGTAATGAAAAACTGTTTTTT; j_gene: TRBJ1-4; d_gene: -; abundance: -; v_gene: TRBV6-5
CDR3aa: CASSEVGAITDTQYF; CDR3nt: TGTGCCAGCAGTGAAGTGGGGGCGATTACAGATACGCAGTATTTT; j_gene: TRBJ2-3; d_gene: -; abundance: once; v_gene: TRBV2
CDR3aa: CASSYLDRELNEKLFF; CDR3nt: TGTGCCAGCAGTTACCTGGACAGGGAACTTAATGAAAAACTGTTTTTT; j_gene: TRBJ1-4; d_gene: TRBD1; abundance: -; v_gene: TRBV28
CDR3aa: CASRQMGQYYGYTF; CDR3nt: TGTGCCAGCAGGCAAATGGGACAGTACTATGGCTACACCTTC; j_gene: TRBJ1-2; d_gene: TRBD1; abundance: -; v_gene: TRBV6-5
CDR3aa: CASSLARDRGQRRAYEQYF; CDR3nt: TGTGCCAGCAGCTTGGCCAGGGACAGGGGGCAACGGCGCGCCTACGAGCAGTACTTC; j_gene: TRBJ2-7; d_gene: TRBD1; abundance: once; v_gene: TRBV5-5
CDR3aa: CASSIGLAGLEQYF; CDR3nt: TGTGCCAGCAGCATCGGACTAGCGGGACTCGAGCAGTACTTC; j_gene: TRBJ2-7; d_gene: TRBD2; abundance: -; v_gene: TRBV5-4
CDR3aa: CATSDRWNTEAFF; CDR3nt: TGTGCCACCAGTGATCGTTGGAACACTGAAGCTTTCTTT; j_gene: TRBJ1-1; d_gene: -; abundance: few; v_gene: TRBV24-1
CDR3aa: CASSLVSGPLKNTGELFF; CDR3nt: TGTGCCAGCAGCTTAGTTTCCGGCCCCCTCAAGAACACCGGGGAGCTGTTTTTT; j_gene: TRBJ2-2; d_gene: -; abundance: -; v_gene: TRBV13
CDR3aa: CASSYRETYEQYF; CDR3nt: TGTGCCAGCAGCTACAGGGAAACCTACGAGCAGTACTTC; j_gene: TRBJ2-7; d_gene: -; abundance: few; v_gene: TRBV3-1/TRBV3-2
CDR3aa: CASSLARGSRTEAFF; CDR3nt: TGCGCCAGCAGCTTGGCCAGGGGTAGTCGCACTGAAGCTTTCTTT; j_gene: TRBJ1-1; d_gene: -; abundance: -; v_gene: TRBV5-1
CDR3aa: CASSLTSYNEQFF; CDR3nt: TGTGCCAGCAGCCTTACTAGTTACAATGAGCAGTTCTTC; j_gene: TRBJ2-1; d_gene: -; abundance: -; v_gene: TRBV2
CDR3aa: CASSPPGTSSHEQYF; CDR3nt: TGTGCCAGCAGCCCCCCCGGGACTAGTAGCCACGAGCAGTACTTC; j_gene: TRBJ2-7; d_gene: TRBD2; abundance: -; v_gene: TRBV11-2
CDR3aa: CASSFGTTLLTEAFF; CDR3nt: TGTGCCAGCAGCTTCGGGACCACTCTACTGACTGAAGCTTTCTTT; j_gene: TRBJ1-1; d_gene: -; abundance: few; v_gene: TRBV7-9
CDR3aa: CASSFFVGLQGYEQYF; CDR3nt: TGTGCCAGCAGTTTTTTCGTCGGGCTCCAAGGGTACGAGCAGTACTTC; j_gene: TRBJ2-7; d_gene: -; abundance: -; v_gene: TRBV28
CDR3aa: CASSQRREGEQFF; CDR3nt: TGCGCCAGCAGCCAGAGGAGGGAGGGTGAGCAGTTCTTC; j_gene: TRBJ2-1; d_gene: TRBD2; abundance: -; v_gene: TRBV4-3
CDR3aa: CASRTGNSYEQYF; CDR3nt: TGTGCCAGCAGAACAGGGAACTCCTACGAGCAGTACTTC; j_gene: TRBJ2-7; d_gene: -; abundance: -; v_gene: TRBV6-1
CDR3aa: CATADRGFAGEQYF; CDR3nt: TGTGCCACCGCGGACAGGGGGTTCGCGGGCGAGCAGTACTTC; j_gene: TRBJ2-7; d_gene: TRBD1; abundance: -; v_gene: TRBV19
CDR3aa: CASSYSLAASYEQYF; CDR3nt: TGTGCCAGCAGTTACTCCCTAGCGGCATCCTACGAGCAGTACTTC; j_gene: TRBJ2-7; d_gene: TRBD2; abundance: -; v_gene: TRBV6-5
CDR3aa: CASSSGYSNQPQHF; CDR3nt: TGTGCCAGCTCATCAGGGTATAGCAATCAGCCCCAGCATTTT; j_gene: TRBJ1-5; d_gene: -; abundance: -; v_gene: TRBV18
CDR3aa: CASSWGGYSGNTIYF; CDR3nt: TGCGCCAGCAGCTGGGGTGGTTACTCTGGAAACACCATATATTTT; j_gene: TRBJ1-3; d_gene: -; abundance: -; v_gene: TRBV5-1
CDR3aa: CASFAGDLPIGELFF; CDR3nt: TGTGCCAGCTTCGCGGGGGACCTCCCCATCGGGGAGCTGTTTTTT; j_gene: TRBJ2-2; d_gene: TRBD2; abundance: few; v_gene: TRBV18